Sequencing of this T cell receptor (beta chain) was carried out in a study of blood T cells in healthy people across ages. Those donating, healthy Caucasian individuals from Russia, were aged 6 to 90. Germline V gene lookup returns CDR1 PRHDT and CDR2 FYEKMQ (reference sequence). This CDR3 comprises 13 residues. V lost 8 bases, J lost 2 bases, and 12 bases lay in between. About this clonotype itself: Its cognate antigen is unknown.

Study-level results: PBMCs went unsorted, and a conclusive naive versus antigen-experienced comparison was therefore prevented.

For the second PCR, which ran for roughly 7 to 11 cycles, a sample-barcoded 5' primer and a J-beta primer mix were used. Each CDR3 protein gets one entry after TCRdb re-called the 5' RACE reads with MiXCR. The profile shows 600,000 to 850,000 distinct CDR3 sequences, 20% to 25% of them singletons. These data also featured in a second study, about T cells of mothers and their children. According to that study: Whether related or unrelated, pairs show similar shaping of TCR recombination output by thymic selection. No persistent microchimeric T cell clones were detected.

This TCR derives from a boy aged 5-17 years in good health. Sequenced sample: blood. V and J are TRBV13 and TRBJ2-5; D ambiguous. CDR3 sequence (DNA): TGTGCCAGCGGGTACGACAAACAAGAGACCCAGTACTTC. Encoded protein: CASGYDKQETQYF.